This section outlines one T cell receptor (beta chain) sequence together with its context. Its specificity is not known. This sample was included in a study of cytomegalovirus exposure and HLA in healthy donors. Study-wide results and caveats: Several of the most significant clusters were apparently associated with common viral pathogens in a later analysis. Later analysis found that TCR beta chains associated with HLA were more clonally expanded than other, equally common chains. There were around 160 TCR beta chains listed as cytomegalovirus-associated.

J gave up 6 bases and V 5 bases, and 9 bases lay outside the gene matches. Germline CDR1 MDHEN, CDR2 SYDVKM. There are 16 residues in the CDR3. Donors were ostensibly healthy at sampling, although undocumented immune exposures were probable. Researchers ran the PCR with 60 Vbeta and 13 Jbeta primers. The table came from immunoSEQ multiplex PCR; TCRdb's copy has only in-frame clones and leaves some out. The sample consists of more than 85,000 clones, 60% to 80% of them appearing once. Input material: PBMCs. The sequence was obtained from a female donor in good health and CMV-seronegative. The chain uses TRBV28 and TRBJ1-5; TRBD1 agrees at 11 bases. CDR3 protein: CASSTGTGGRGQPQHF. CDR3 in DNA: TGTGCCAGCAGTACCGGGACAGGGGGACGTGGTCAGCCCCAGCATTTT.